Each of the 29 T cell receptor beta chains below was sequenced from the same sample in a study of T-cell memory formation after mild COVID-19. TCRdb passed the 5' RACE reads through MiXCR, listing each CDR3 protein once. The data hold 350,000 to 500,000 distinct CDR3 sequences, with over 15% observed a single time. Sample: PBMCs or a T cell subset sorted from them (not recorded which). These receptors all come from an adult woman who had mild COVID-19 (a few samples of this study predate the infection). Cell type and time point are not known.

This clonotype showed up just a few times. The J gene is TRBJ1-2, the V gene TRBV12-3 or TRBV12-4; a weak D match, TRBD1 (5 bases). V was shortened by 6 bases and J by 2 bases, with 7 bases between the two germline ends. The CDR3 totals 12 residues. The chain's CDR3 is CASRGLNYGYTF. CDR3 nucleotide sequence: TGTGCCAGCAGGGGGCTGAACTATGGCTACACCTTC.

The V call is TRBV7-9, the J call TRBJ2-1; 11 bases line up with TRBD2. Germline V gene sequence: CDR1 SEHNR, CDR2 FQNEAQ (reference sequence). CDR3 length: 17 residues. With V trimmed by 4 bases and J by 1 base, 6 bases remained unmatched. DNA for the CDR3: TGTGCCAGCAGCTCCCCCCGGACTAGCGGGTCCTACAATGAGCAGTTCTTC. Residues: CASSSPRTSGSYNEQFF.

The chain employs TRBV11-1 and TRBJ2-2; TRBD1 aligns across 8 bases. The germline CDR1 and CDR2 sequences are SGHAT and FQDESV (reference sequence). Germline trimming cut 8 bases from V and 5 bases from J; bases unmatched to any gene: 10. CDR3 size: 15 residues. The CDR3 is CASQAFTGGTGELFF. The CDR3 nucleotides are TGTGCCAGCCAAGCTTTTACAGGGGGGACCGGGGAGCTGTTTTTT.

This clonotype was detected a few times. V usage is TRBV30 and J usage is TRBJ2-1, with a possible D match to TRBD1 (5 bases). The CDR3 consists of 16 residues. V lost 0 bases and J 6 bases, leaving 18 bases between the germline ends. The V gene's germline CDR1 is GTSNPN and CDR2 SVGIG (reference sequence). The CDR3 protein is CAWSVLYRSVPNEQFF. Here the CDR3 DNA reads TGTGCCTGGAGTGTACTCTACAGGTCGGTCCCCAATGAGCAGTTCTTC.

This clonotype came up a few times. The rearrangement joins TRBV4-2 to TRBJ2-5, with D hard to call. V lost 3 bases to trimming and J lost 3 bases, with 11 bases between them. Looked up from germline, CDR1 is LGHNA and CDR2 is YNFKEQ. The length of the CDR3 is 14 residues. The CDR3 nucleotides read TGTGCCAGCAGCCAGGCCATTCGGGAAGAGACCCAGTACTTC. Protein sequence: CASSQAIREETQYF.

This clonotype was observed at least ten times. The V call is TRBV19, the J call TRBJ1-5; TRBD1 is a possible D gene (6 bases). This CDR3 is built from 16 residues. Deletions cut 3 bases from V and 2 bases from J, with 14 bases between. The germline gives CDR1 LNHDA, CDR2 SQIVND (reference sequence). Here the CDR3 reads CASSITSQGRNQPQHF. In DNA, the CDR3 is TGTGCCAGTAGTATCACCTCACAGGGACGCAATCAGCCCCAGCATTTT.

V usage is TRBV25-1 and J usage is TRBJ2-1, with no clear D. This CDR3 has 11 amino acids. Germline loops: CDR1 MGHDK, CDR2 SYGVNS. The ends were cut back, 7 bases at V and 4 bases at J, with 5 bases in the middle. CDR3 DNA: TGTGCCAGCACCGTTTACAATGAGCAGTTCTTC. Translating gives CASTVYNEQFF.

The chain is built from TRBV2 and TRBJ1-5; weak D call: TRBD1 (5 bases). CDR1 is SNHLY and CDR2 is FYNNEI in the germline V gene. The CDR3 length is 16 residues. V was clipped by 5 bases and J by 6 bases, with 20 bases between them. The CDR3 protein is CASSSLGGNGRQPQHF. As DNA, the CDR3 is TGTGCCAGCAGTTCCTTGGGGGGAAATGGCCGTCAGCCCCAGCATTTT.

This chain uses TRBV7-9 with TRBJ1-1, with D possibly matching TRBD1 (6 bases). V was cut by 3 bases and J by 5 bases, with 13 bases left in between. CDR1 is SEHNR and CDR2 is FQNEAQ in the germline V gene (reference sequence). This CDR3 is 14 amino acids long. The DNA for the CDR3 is TGTGCCAGCAGCTTGGGACAAGCGAGGACTGAAGCTTTCTTT. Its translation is CASSLGQARTEAFF.

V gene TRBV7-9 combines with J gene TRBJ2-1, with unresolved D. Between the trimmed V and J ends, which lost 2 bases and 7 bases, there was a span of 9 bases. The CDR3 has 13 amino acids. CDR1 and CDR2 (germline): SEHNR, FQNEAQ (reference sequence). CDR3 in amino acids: CASSLNLVNEQFF. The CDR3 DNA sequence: TGTGCCAGCAGCTTAAATCTTGTGAATGAGCAGTTCTTC.

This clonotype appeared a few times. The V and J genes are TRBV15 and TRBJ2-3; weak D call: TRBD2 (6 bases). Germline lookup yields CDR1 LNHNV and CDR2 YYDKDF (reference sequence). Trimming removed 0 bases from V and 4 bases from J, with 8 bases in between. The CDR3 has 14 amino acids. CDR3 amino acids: CATSREGGADTQYF. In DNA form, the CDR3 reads TGTGCCACCAGCAGAGAAGGAGGGGCAGATACGCAGTATTTT.

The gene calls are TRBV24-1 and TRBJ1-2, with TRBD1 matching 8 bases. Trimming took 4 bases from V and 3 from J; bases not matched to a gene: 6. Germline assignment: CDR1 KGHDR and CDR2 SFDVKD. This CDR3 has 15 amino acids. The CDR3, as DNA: TGTGCCACCAGTGACCAAGGACAGGGCTACTATGGCTACACCTTC. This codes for CATSDQGQGYYGYTF.

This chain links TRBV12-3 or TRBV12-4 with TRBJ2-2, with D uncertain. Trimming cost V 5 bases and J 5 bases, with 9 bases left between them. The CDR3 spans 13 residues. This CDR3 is CASSPPATGELFF. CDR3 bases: TGTGCCAGCAGTCCCCCAGCGACCGGGGAGCTGTTTTTT.

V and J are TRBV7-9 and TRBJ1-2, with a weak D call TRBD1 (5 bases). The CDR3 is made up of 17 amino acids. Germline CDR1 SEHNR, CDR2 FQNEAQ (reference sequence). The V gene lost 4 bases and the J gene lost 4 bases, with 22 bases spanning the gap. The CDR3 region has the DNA TGTGCCAGCAGCTACGCGCCTGGGACCCCAACCAGCTATGGCTACACCTTC. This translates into CASSYAPGTPTSYGYTF.

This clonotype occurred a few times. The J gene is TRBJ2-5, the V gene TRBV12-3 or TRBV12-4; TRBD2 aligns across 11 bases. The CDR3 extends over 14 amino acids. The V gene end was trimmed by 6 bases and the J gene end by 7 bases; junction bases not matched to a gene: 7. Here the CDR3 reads CASRDGLAGGTQYF. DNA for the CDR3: TGTGCCAGCAGAGATGGACTAGCGGGCGGGACCCAGTACTTC.

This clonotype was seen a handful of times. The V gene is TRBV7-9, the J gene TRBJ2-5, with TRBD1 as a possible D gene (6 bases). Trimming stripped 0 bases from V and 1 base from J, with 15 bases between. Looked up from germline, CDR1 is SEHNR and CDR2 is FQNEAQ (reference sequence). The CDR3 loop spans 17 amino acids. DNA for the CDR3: TGTGCCAGCAGCTTAGCGCAACCGGGACACAGCCAAGAGACCCAGTACTTC. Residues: CASSLAQPGHSQETQYF.

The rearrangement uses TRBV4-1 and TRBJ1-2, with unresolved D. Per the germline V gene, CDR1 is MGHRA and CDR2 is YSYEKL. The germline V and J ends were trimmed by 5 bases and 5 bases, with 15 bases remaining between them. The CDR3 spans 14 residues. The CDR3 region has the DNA TGCGCCAGCAGCGGCACAAACGGGGTTTATGGCTACACCTTC. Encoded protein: CASSGTNGVYGYTF.

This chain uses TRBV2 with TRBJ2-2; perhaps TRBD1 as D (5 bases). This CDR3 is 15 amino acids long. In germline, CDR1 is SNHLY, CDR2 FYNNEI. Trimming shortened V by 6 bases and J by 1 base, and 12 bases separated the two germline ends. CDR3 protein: CASSEYRKNTGELFF. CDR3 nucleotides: TGTGCCAGCAGCGAATACAGGAAGAACACCGGGGAGCTGTTTTTT.

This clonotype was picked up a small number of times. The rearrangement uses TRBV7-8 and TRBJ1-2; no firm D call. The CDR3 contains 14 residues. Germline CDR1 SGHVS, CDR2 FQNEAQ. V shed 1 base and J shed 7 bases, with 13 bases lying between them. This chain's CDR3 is CASSLGTTGRGYTF. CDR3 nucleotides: TGTGCCAGCAGCTTAGGAACTACCGGGCGTGGCTACACCTTC.

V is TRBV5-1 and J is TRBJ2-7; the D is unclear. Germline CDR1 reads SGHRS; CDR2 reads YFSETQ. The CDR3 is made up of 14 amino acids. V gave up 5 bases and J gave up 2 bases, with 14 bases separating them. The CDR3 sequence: CASRRILGPYEQYF. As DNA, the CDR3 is TGCGCCAGCAGACGAATCTTAGGACCCTACGAGCAGTACTTC.

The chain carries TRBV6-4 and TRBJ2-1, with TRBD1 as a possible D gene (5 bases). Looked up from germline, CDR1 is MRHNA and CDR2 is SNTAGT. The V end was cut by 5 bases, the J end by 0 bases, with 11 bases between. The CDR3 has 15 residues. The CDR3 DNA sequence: TGTGCCAGCAGTACCGACAGCAGCTCCTACAATGAGCAGTTCTTC. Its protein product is CASSTDSSSYNEQFF.

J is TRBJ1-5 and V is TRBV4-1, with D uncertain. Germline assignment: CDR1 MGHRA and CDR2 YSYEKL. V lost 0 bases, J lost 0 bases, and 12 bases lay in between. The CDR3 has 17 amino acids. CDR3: CASSQDAGQYSNQPQHF. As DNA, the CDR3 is TGCGCCAGCAGCCAAGACGCCGGGCAGTATAGCAATCAGCCCCAGCATTTT.

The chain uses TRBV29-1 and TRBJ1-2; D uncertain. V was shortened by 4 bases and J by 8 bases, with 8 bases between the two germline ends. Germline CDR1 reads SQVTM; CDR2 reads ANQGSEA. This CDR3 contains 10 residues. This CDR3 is CSVVRTGYTF. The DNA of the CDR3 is TGCAGCGTTGTTCGGACGGGCTACACCTTC.

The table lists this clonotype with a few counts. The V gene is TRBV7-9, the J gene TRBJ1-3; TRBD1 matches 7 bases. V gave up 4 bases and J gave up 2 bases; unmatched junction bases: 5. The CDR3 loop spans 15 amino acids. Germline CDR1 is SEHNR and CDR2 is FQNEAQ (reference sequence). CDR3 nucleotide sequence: TGTGCCAGCAGCTCAACCACAGGGGCTGGAAACACCATATATTTT. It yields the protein CASSSTTGAGNTIYF. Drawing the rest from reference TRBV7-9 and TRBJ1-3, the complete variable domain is DTGVSQNPRHKITKRGQNVTFRCDPISEHNRLYWYRQTLGQGPEFLTYFQNEAQLEKSRLLSDRFSAERPKGSFSTLEIQRTEQGDSAMYLCASSSTTGAGNTIYFGEGSWLTVV.

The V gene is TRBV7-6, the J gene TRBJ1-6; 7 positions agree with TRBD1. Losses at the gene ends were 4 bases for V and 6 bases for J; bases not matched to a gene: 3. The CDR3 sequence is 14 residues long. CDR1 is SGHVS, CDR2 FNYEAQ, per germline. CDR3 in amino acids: CASSSGQLNSPLHF. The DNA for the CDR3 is TGTGCCAGCAGCTCGGGACAGCTTAATTCACCCCTCCACTTT.

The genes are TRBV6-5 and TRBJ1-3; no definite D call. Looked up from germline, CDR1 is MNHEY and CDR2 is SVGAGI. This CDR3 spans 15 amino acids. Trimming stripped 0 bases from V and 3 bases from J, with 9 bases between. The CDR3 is CASSYSRQLGNTIYF. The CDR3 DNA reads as TGTGCCAGCAGTTACTCGAGGCAGCTTGGAAACACCATATATTTT.

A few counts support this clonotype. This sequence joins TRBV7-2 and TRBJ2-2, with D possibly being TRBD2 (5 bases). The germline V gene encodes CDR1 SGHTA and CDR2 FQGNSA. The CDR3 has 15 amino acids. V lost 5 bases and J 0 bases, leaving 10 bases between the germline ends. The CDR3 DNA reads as TGTGCCAGCAGCCCCCGGGGAGCGAACACCGGGGAGCTGTTTTTT. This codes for CASSPRGANTGELFF.

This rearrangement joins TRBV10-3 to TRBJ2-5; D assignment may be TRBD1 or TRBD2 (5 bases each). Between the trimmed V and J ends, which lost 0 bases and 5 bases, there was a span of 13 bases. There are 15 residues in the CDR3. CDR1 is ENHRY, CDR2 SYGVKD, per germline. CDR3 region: CAISESQGVGETQYF. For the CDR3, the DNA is TGTGCCATCAGTGAGTCCCAGGGAGTTGGGGAGACCCAGTACTTC.

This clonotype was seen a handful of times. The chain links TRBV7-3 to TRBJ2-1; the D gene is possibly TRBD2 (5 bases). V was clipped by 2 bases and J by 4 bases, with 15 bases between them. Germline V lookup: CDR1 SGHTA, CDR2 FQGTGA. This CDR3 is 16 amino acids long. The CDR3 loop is CASSLLPSRKYNEQFF. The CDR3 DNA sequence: TGTGCCAGCAGCTTACTGCCTAGCCGAAAGTACAATGAGCAGTTCTTC.